This TCR beta chain was sequenced for a study of CD8 T cells in ankylosing spondylitis. Broader study findings: Made up of eight highly homologous variants, a TCR beta motif appeared characteristic of ankylosing spondylitis blood. Matched ankylosing spondylitis synovial fluid reportedly showed significant enrichment of disease-linked clones.

V shed 5 bases, J shed 0 bases, and the junction held 3 bases outside the gene matches. This CDR3 has 14 residues. The germline CDR1 and CDR2 sequences are SGHAT and FQDESV (reference sequence). Turning to this clonotype: Its antigen is currently unknown.

Library preparation for TCR beta used quantitative 5'-RACE with molecular barcodes. TCRdb re-called the 5' RACE reads with MiXCR, one entry per CDR3 protein. The data contain fewer than 35,000 distinct CDR3 sequences, 13% to 15% of them singletons. The source is a male donor with ankylosing spondylitis or in good health (not recorded which). This chain links TRBV11-1 with TRBJ2-7; TRBD1 matches 8 bases. Sequenced input: blood. In nucleotides, the CDR3 is TGTGCCAGCAGCCGGACAGGGACCTCCTACGAGCAGTACTTC. It specifies CASSRTGTSYEQYF.